Included here is one TCR beta chain sequence, with context. Its antigen is as yet unknown. The data are from a study of long-term antiretroviral therapy in people with HIV. Study conclusions and caveats: The data indicate that diversity increased after ART but remained below transplant donor controls. Sampling of blood ran from the mid-2000s to the late 2010s, and older ART regimens were possibly in use.

The V segment lost 6 bases and the J segment 3 bases; nucleotides outside the gene matches: 8. Germline loops: CDR1 MNHEY, CDR2 SMNVEV (reference sequence). This CDR3 has 15 residues. Researchers ran immunoSEQ v3.0 at survey level. Generated by immunoSEQ multiplex PCR, the TCRdb table keeps only in-frame clones and is missing some. This sample has around 37,000 clones, with roughly 85% found just once. Sequenced material: unsorted PBMCs, taken 3.3 years after starting antiretroviral therapy. The origin of this receptor is a man between 18 and 35 years old with HIV. The chain is built from TRBV27 and TRBJ2-1; 7 bases are shared with TRBD2. The CDR3 DNA is TGTGCCAGCAGCCCGACTAGCCCGAGCTACAATGAGCAGTTCTTC. Protein: CASSPTSPSYNEQFF.